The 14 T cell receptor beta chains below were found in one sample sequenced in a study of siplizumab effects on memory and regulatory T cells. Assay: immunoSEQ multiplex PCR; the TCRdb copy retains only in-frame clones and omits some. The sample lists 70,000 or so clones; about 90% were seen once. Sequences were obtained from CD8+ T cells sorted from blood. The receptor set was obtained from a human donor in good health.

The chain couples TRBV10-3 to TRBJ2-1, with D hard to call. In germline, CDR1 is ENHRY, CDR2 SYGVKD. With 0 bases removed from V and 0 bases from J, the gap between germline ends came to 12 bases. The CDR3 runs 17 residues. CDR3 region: CAISESNRPSSYNEQFF. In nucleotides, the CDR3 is TGTGCCATCAGTGAGTCGAATAGGCCAAGCTCCTACAATGAGCAGTTCTTC.

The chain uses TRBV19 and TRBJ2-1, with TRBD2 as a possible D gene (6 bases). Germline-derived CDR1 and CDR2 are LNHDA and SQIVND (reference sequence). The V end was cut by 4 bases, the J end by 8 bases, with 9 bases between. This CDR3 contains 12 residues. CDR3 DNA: TGTGCCAGTAGTACTACTAGCTATGAGCAGTTCTTC. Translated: CASSTTSYEQFF.

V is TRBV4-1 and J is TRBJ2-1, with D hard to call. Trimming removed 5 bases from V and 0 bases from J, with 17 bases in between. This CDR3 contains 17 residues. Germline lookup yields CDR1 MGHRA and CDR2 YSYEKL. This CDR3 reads CASSSDNPFTSYNEQFF. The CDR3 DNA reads TGCGCCAGCAGCTCTGACAACCCTTTTACCTCCTACAATGAGCAGTTCTTC.

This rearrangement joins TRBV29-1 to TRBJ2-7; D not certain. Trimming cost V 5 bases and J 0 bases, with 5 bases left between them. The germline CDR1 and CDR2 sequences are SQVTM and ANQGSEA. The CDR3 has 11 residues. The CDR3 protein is CSVRSSYEQYF. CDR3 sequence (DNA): TGCAGCGTTCGTAGCTCCTACGAGCAGTACTTC.

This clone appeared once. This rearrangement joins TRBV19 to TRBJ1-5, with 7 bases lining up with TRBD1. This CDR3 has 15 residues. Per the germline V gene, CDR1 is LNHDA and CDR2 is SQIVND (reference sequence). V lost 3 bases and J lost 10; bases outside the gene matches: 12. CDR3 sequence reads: CASSIIDPGGGPQHF. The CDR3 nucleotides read TGTGCCAGTAGTATTATTGATCCAGGGGGGGGACCCCAGCATTTT.

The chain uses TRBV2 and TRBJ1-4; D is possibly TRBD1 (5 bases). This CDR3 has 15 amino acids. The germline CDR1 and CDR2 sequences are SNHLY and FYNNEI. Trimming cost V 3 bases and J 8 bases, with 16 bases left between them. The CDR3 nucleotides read TGTGCCAGCAGTGAGGGGCAGATGATGAGGGAAAAACTGTTTTTT. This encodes CASSEGQMMREKLFF.

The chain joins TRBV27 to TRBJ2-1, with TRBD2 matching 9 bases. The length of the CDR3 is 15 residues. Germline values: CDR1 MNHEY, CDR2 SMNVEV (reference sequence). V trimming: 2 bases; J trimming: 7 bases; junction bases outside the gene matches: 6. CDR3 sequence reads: CASSLTSGGPNEQFF. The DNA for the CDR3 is TGTGCCAGCAGTTTAACCAGCGGGGGGCCGAATGAGCAGTTCTTC.

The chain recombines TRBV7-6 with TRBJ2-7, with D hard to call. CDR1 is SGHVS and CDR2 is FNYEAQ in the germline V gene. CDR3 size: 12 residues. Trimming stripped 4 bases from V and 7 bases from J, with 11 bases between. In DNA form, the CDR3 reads TGTGCCAGCAGCTCCGAGCCGTGGGAGCAGTACTTC. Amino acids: CASSSEPWEQYF.

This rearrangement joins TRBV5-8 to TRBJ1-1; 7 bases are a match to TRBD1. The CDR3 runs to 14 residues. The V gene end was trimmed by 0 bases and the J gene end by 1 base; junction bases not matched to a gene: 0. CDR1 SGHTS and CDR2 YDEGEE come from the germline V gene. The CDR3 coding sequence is TGTGCCAGCAGCTTGGACAGGGGGAACACTGAAGCTTTCTTT. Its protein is CASSLDRGNTEAFF.

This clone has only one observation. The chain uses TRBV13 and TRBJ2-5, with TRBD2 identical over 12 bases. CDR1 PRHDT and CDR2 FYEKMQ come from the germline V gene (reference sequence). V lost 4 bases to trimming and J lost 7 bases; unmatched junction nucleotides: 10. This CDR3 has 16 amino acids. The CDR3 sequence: CASSSRPSGREGTQYF. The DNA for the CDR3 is TGTGCCAGCAGCTCTCGCCCTAGCGGGAGGGAGGGGACCCAGTACTTC.

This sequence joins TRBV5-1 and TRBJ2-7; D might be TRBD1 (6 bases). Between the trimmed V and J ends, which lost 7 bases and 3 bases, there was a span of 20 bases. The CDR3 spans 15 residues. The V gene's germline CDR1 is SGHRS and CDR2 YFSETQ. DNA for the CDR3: TGCGCCAGCGCTTATGTGGGGGCGGATTTCTACGAGCAGTACTTC. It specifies CASAYVGADFYEQYF. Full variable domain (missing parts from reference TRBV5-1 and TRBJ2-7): KAGVTQTPRYLIKTRGQQVTLSCSPISGHRSVSWYQQTPGQGLQFLFEYFSETQRNKGNFPGRFSGRQFSNSRSEMNVSTLELGDSALYLCASAYVGADFYEQYFGPGTRLTVT.

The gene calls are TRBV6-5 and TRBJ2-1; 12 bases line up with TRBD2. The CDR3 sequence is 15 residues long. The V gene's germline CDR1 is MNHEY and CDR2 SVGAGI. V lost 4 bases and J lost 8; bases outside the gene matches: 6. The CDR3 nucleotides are TGTGCCAGCAGTTCCGGACTAGCGGGAAGGGATGAGCAGTTCTTC. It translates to CASSSGLAGRDEQFF.

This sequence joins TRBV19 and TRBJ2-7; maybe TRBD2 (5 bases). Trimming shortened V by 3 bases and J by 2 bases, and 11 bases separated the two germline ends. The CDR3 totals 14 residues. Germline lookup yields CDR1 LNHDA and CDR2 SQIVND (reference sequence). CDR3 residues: CASSISGKAYEQYF. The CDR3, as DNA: TGTGCCAGTAGTATCTCCGGGAAAGCCTACGAGCAGTACTTC. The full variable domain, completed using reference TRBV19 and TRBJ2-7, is DGGITQSPKYLFRKEGQNVTLSCEQNLNHDAMYWYRQDPGQGLRLIYYSQIVNDFQKGDIAEGYSVSREKKESFPLTVTSAQKNPTAFYLCASSISGKAYEQYFGPGTRLTVT.

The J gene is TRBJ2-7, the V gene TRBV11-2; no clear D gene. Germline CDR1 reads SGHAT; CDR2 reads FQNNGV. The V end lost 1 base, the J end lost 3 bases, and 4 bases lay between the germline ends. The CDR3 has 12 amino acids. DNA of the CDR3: TGTGCCAGCAGCTTAGGAAACTACGAGCAGTACTTC. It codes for CASSLGNYEQYF.